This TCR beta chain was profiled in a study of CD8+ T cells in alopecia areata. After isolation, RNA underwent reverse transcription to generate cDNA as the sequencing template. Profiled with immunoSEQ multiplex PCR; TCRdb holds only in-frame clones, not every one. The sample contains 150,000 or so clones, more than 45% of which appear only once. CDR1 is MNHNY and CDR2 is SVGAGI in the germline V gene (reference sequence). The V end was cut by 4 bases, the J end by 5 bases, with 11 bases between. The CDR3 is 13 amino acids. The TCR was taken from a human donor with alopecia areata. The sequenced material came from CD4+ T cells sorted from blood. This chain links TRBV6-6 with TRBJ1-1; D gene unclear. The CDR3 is CASSSASGTEAFF. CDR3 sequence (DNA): TGTGCCAGCAGTTCTGCATCTGGGACTGAAGCTTTCTTT.